The 17 T cell receptor beta chains in this list originate from one sample, sequenced in a study of CD8 T cells in Susac syndrome (dated by TCRdb to the late 2010s). Library generation was performed with the immunoSEQ multiplex PCR assay. RNA was extracted with the RNeasy kit and 0.5 to 1 ug was reverse transcribed using random hexamers. TCRdb reanalyzed the raw reads on its own, using fastp at Q25 for trimming and MiXCR for clone calling, and kept in-frame beta chains. Every distinct CDR3 protein forms one entry, paired with its most common genes and DNA. In all, the sample holds over 150,000 distinct CDR3 sequences, and around 94% of those were seen once. The biggest ten clones account for approximately 0.099% of the sample. The sequenced sample consisted of CD4+ T cells from PBMCs. These receptors all come from a human donor with Susac syndrome.

The chain carries TRBV7-8 and TRBJ2-3; no definite D call. This CDR3 comprises 14 residues. The germline V gene has CDR1 SGHVS and CDR2 FQNEAQ. The germline V and J ends were trimmed by 1 base and 8 bases, with 13 bases remaining between them. The CDR3 DNA reads TGTGCCAGCAGCTTAGAAAGTCACAGTTCTACGCAGTATTTT. It is translated as CASSLESHSSTQYF. Full variable domain (outside the CDR3, taken from reference TRBV7-8 and TRBJ2-3): GAGVSQSPRYKVAKRGQDVALRCDPISGHVSLFWYQQALGQGPEFLTYFQNEAQLDKSGLPSDRFFAERPEGSVSTLKIQRTQQEDSAVYLCASSLESHSSTQYFGPGTRLTVL.

V and J are TRBV6-1 and TRBJ2-5, with 13 bases lining up with TRBD2. This CDR3 is built from 15 residues. With 7 bases clipped from V and 7 bases from J, the junction kept 9 bases outside the gene matches. CDR1 is MNHNS and CDR2 is SASEGT in the germline V gene. CDR3 nucleotide sequence: TGTGCCAGCACCGGACTAGCGGGGGAGGGTGGGACCCAGTACTTC. Its translation: CASTGLAGEGGTQYF.

This clonotype came up a few times. V and J are TRBV29-1 and TRBJ2-7; no firm D call. Trimming cost V 7 bases and J 2 bases, with 15 bases left between them. The CDR3 is 13 residues long. Germline V gene sequence: CDR1 SQVTM, CDR2 ANQGSEA. Written as DNA, the CDR3 is TGCAGCGCTATGACCCCGGCGACCTACGAGCAGTACTTC. Translation gives CSAMTPATYEQYF.

The V gene is TRBV20-1, the J gene TRBJ2-3; D is ambiguous. Germline V lookup: CDR1 DFQATT, CDR2 SNEGSKA (reference sequence). The CDR3 is made up of 12 amino acids. V lost 1 base to trimming and J lost 2 bases, with 4 bases between them. CDR3 in amino acids: CSARVATDTQYF. CDR3 nucleotide sequence: TGCAGTGCTAGAGTGGCCACAGATACGCAGTATTTT.

The chain couples TRBV11-2 to TRBJ1-1; 7 positions match TRBD1. CDR1 is SGHAT and CDR2 is FQNNGV in the germline V gene. Unmatched junction bases numbered 5, after V lost 4 bases and J lost 0 bases. CDR3 length equals 15 residues. CDR3: CASSSVRGMNTEAFF. The CDR3 nucleotides read TGTGCCAGCAGCTCAGTCAGGGGGATGAACACTGAAGCTTTCTTT.

The J gene is TRBJ2-5, the V gene TRBV7-2, with D possibly matching TRBD1 (6 bases). CDR3 size: 13 residues. CDR1 SGHTA and CDR2 FQGNSA come from the germline V gene. V was pared by 1 base and J by 13 bases, with 16 bases between. CDR3 amino acids: CASSLGTQGGRYF. CDR3 nucleotides: TGTGCCAGCAGCTTAGGAACACAGGGTGGTCGGTACTTC.

This clonotype occurred once. The rearrangement links TRBV30 to TRBJ1-2, with a tentative D call TRBD1 (6 bases). The CDR3 spans 12 residues. CDR1 is GTSNPN, CDR2 SVGIG, per germline (reference sequence). Trimming left V 1 base short and J 6 bases short, with 9 bases between. For the CDR3, the DNA is TGTGCCTGGAGTGGGGGGGCGAATGGCTACACCTTC. This codes for CAWSGGANGYTF.

The chain is built from TRBV30 and TRBJ1-1; D unclear. The length of the CDR3 is 12 residues. Per the germline V gene, CDR1 is GTSNPN and CDR2 is SVGIG (reference sequence). Between the trimmed V and J ends, which lost 3 bases and 5 bases, there was a span of 10 bases. CDR3 DNA sequence: TGTGCCTGGAGCCCGGGAGGGACTGAAGCTTTCTTT. It yields the protein CAWSPGGTEAFF.

The chain combines TRBV6-4 with TRBJ1-1, with 7 positions matching TRBD1. This CDR3 contains 14 residues. The junction had 2 bases not matched to a gene; V was cut back by 0 bases and J by 4 bases. Looked up from germline, CDR1 is MRHNA and CDR2 is SNTAGT. The CDR3 loop reads CASSDSDRATEAFF. CDR3 nucleotide sequence: TGTGCCAGCAGTGACTCCGACAGGGCCACTGAAGCTTTCTTT.

This sequence joins TRBV3-1 and TRBJ2-7, with D perhaps matching TRBD1 or TRBD2 (6 bases each). The CDR3 is made up of 16 amino acids. Trimming took off 2 bases at V and 2 bases at J, with 16 bases between the two ends. Germline-derived CDR1 and CDR2 are LGHDT and YNNKEL (reference sequence). This CDR3 reads CASSQSFGGPAYEQYF. The CDR3 DNA reads as TGTGCCAGCAGCCAATCGTTTGGGGGGCCGGCCTACGAGCAGTACTTC.

In this sample, this clonotype turned up once. The chain uses TRBV12-3 or TRBV12-4 and TRBJ2-5; perhaps TRBD2 as D (5 bases). CDR3 length: 13 residues. V was trimmed by 3 bases and J by 7 bases, leaving 12 bases between them. DNA for the CDR3: TGTGCCAGCAGTTTCGCGTTTGGAGGGACCCAGTACTTC. It encodes CASSFAFGGTQYF.

CDR3 sequence reads: CASSIGQGRGDTQYF. The CDR3, as DNA: TGTGCCAGTAGTATCGGGCAGGGGAGAGGAGATACGCAGTATTTT. This chain links TRBV19 with TRBJ2-3, with D tentatively TRBD1 (6 bases). V lost 3 bases to trimming and J lost 5 bases, with 15 bases between them. CDR1 and CDR2 (germline): LNHDA, SQIVND (reference sequence). There are 15 residues in the CDR3.

The J gene is TRBJ1-2, the V gene TRBV20-1; 8 bases agree with TRBD1. The germline V gene encodes CDR1 DFQATT and CDR2 SNEGSKA (reference sequence). V was pared by 4 bases and J by 5 bases, with 15 bases of the junction left unmatched. The CDR3 has 16 amino acids. CDR3 in amino acids: CSAIGQGTNQGYGYTF. The DNA of the CDR3 is TGCAGTGCTATCGGACAGGGCACCAACCAGGGGTATGGCTACACCTTC.

This sequence joins TRBV28 and TRBJ2-7, with D unresolved. The length of the CDR3 is 12 residues. Germline CDR1 reads MDHEN; CDR2 reads SYDVKM. The V end lost 4 bases, the J end lost 5 bases, and 9 bases lay between the germline ends. The CDR3 nucleotides read TGTGCCAGCAGTTCATCGGTTAACGAGCAGTACTTC. It encodes CASSSSVNEQYF.

J is TRBJ2-7 and V is TRBV20-1, with 13 bases aligning to TRBD2. The CDR3 contains 16 residues. Germline V CDR1 and CDR2: DFQATT, SNEGSKA (reference sequence). V trimming: 2 bases; J trimming: 1 base; junction bases outside the gene matches: 5. CDR3 in DNA: TGCAGTGCTAGAACCGGACTAGCGGGAGCTTCCTACGAGCAGTACTTC. Encoded protein: CSARTGLAGASYEQYF.

This chain links TRBV20-1 with TRBJ1-1; D is possibly TRBD1 (5 bases). CDR3 length equals 14 residues. Germline values: CDR1 DFQATT, CDR2 SNEGSKA (reference sequence). With 0 bases removed from V and 3 bases from J, the gap between germline ends came to 11 bases. CDR3 in amino acids: CSARDTAGDTEAFF. The CDR3 coding sequence is TGCAGTGCTAGAGATACCGCGGGGGACACTGAAGCTTTCTTT.

The chain joins TRBV11-2 to TRBJ2-1; D call uncertain. This CDR3 is built from 15 residues. Germline V gene data show CDR1 as SGHAT and CDR2 as FQNNGV. V dropped 4 bases and J dropped 3 bases, with 13 bases sitting between them. The CDR3 DNA is TGTGCCAGCAGCTCAGGACCGCCCTACTACAATGAGCAGTTCTTC. Residues: CASSSGPPYYNEQFF.